This T cell receptor (beta chain) was documented in a study of CD4 T cells in relation to SARS-CoV-2 and coronaviruses. Across the whole study: Shared crossreactive spike epitopes were mapped to their HLA restriction.

CDR3 length: 13 residues. Trimming stripped 1 base from V and 5 bases from J, with 9 bases between. Germline CDR1 reads LNHNV; CDR2 reads YYDKDF (reference sequence). TCRdb keeps only in-frame clones here, not all; method: immunoSEQ multiplex PCR. Of about 65,000 clones detected, over 70% appear once; the ten largest clones hold over 1.5%. Before the COVID-19 pandemic, during about 2011-2019, CD4+ T cells were taken from unexposed donors. Cryopreserved PBMCs were CD4-enriched, then split into naive and memory cells. The V gene is TRBV15, the J gene TRBJ2-7, with a tentative D call TRBD2 (6 bases). Sequenced: memory CD4+ T cells from PBMCs. This receptor was identified in a human donor in good health. CDR3 loop: CATSRGGENEQYF. The CDR3 DNA sequence: TGTGCCACCAGCAGAGGCGGGGAAAACGAGCAGTACTTC.